Shown below are 8 T cell receptor beta chains from a single sample sequenced in a study of cytomegalovirus exposure and HLA in healthy donors. The PCR was carried out with 60 Vbeta primers and 13 Jbeta primers. Measured with immunoSEQ multiplex PCR; TCRdb has only the in-frame clones, and not every one. In the table there are 84,000 or so clones, around 80% of which are singletons. The source material was PBMCs. The source is a human donor in good health.

The genes are TRBV7-6 and TRBJ1-1; 8 bases line up with TRBD1. Looked up from germline, CDR1 is SGHVS and CDR2 is FNYEAQ. The CDR3 loop spans 16 amino acids. The ends lost 2 bases at V and 1 base at J; junction bases unmatched: 6. CDR3 coding DNA: TGTGCCAGCAGCTTATTCGGCAGGGGGCAGAACACTGAAGCTTTCTTT. This encodes CASSLFGRGQNTEAFF.

The genes are TRBV6-1 and TRBJ2-2; 7 nucleotides line up with TRBD1. V shed 4 bases and J 4 bases; nucleotides not matched to a gene: 6. Germline CDR1 and CDR2: MNHNS and SASEGT. The CDR3 has 15 amino acids. The CDR3 DNA is TGTGCCAGCAGTGCGAGGGGGCTGGGCACCGGGGAGCTGTTTTTT. This codes for CASSARGLGTGELFF.

The chain combines TRBV4-2 with TRBJ1-4; D possibly corresponds to TRBD1 (6 bases). The V end lost 1 base, the J end lost 2 bases, and 20 bases lay between the germline ends. Looked up from germline, CDR1 is LGHNA and CDR2 is YNFKEQ. The CDR3 is 19 residues long. The CDR3: CASSQGYGGGVETNEKLFF. The DNA for the CDR3 is TGTGCCAGCAGCCAAGGATACGGGGGGGGCGTCGAGACTAATGAAAAACTGTTTTTT.

The chain links TRBV19 to TRBJ2-1, with 10 bases fitting TRBD2. The trim removed 3 bases at V and 7 bases at J, leaving 9 bases unmatched. The CDR3 is made up of 16 amino acids. CDR1 is LNHDA and CDR2 is SQIVND in the germline V gene (reference sequence). CDR3 residues: CASSITLAGGWNEQFF. The CDR3 region has the DNA TGTGCCAGTAGTATTACTTTAGCGGGGGGATGGAATGAGCAGTTCTTC. The complete variable domain, with remaining parts taken from reference TRBV19 and TRBJ2-1, reads DGGITQSPKYLFRKEGQNVTLSCEQNLNHDAMYWYRQDPGQGLRLIYYSQIVNDFQKGDIAEGYSVSREKKESFPLTVTSAQKNPTAFYLCASSITLAGGWNEQFFGPGTRLTVL.

This chain joins TRBV13 and TRBJ2-1; 10 nucleotides agree with TRBD2. From germline, CDR1 is PRHDT and CDR2 FYEKMQ (reference sequence). J lost 9 bases, V lost 5 bases, and 7 bases had no gene match. CDR3 length: 14 residues. The CDR3 loop reads CASSIIAGGPEQFF. CDR3 bases: TGTGCCAGCAGCATAATAGCGGGGGGCCCTGAGCAGTTCTTC.

This clone has only a few counts. The rearrangement uses TRBV6-6 and TRBJ1-4; 7 bases line up with TRBD1. The germline CDR1 and CDR2 sequences are MNHNY and SVGAGI (reference sequence). The ends lost 6 bases at V and 4 bases at J; junction bases unmatched: 5. The CDR3 consists of 14 residues. DNA of the CDR3: TGTGCCAGCAGCGGGACAGCTCTTAATGAAAAACTGTTTTTT. This sequence encodes CASSGTALNEKLFF.

This chain links TRBV6-5 with TRBJ1-5, with TRBD1 identical over 10 bases. The CDR3 runs 15 residues. The V segment lost 6 bases and the J segment 4 bases; nucleotides outside the gene matches: 6. Germline V gives CDR1 MNHEY, CDR2 SVGAGI. The CDR3 loop is CASSPDRGDNQPQHF. CDR3 sequence (DNA): TGTGCCAGCAGCCCGGACAGGGGGGATAATCAGCCCCAGCATTTT.

This clone was seen more than once but under ten times. CDR3 in amino acids: CASSLGAEQGEQYF. The CDR3 region has the DNA TGTGCCAGCAGCTTAGGAGCGGAACAGGGCGAGCAGTACTTC. The chain employs TRBV7-2 and TRBJ2-7; tentatively, D is TRBD1 (6 bases). Per the germline V gene, CDR1 is SGHTA and CDR2 is FQGNSA. The CDR3 covers 14 residues. V lost 1 base and J 6 bases, leaving 13 bases between the germline ends.